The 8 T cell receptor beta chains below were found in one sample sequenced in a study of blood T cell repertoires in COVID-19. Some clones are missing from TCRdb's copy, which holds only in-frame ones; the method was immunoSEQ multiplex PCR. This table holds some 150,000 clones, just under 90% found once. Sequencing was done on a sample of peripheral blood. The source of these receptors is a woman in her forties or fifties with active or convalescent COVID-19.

The DNA of the CDR3 is TGTGCCAGTAGTACCGGTGGGGGCTCCACGCAGTATTTT. Residues: CASSTGGGSTQYF. This chain links TRBV19 with TRBJ2-3; tentative D call: TRBD1 (6 bases). The CDR3 has 13 amino acids. From germline, CDR1 is LNHDA and CDR2 SQIVND (reference sequence). V dropped 4 bases and J dropped 9 bases, with 14 bases sitting between them.

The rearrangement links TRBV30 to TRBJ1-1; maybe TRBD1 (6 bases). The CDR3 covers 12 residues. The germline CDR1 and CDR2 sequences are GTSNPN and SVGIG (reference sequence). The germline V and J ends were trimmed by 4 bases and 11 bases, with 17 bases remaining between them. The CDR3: CAWKVGGHRAFF. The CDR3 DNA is TGTGCCTGGAAAGTTGGGGGCCACCGGGCTTTCTTT.

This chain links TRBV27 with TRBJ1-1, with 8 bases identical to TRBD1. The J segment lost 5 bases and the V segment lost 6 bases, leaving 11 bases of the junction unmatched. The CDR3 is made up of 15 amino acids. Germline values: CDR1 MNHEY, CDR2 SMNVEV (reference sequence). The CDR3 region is CASSLNRGGLTEAFF. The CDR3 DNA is TGTGCCAGCAGCCTAAACAGGGGGGGTTTAACTGAAGCTTTCTTT.

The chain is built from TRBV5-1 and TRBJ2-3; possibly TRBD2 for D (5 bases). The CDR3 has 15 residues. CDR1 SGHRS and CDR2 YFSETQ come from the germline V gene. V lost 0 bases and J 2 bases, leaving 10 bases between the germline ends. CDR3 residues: CASSLDIGLTDTQYF. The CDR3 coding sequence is TGCGCCAGCAGCTTGGATATCGGACTCACAGATACGCAGTATTTT.

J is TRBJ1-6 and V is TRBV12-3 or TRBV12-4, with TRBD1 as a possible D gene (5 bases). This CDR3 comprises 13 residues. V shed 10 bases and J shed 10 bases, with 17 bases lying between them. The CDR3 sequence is CATRAGGESPLHF. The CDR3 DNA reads TGTGCCACCAGGGCAGGAGGAGAGTCACCCCTCCACTTT.

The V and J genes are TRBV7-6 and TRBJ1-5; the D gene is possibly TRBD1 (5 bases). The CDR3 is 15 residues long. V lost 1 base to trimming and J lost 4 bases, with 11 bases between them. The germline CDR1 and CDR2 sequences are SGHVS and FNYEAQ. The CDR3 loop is CASSLVRGSNQPQHF. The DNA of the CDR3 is TGTGCCAGCAGCTTAGTTCGGGGGTCGAATCAGCCCCAGCATTTT.

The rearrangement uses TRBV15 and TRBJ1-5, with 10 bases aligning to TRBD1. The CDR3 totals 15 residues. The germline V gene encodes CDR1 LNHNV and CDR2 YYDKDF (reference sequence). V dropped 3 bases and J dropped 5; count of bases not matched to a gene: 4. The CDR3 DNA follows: TGTGCCACCAGCAGGGCCGGGACAGGGGATCAGCCCCAGCATTTT. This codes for CATSRAGTGDQPQHF.

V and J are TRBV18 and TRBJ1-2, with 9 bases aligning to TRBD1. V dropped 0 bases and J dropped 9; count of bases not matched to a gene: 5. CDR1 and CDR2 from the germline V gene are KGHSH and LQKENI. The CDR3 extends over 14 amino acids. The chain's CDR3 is CASSPPRDRESYTF. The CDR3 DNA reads TGTGCCAGCTCACCACCGAGGGACAGGGAGAGCTACACCTTC.